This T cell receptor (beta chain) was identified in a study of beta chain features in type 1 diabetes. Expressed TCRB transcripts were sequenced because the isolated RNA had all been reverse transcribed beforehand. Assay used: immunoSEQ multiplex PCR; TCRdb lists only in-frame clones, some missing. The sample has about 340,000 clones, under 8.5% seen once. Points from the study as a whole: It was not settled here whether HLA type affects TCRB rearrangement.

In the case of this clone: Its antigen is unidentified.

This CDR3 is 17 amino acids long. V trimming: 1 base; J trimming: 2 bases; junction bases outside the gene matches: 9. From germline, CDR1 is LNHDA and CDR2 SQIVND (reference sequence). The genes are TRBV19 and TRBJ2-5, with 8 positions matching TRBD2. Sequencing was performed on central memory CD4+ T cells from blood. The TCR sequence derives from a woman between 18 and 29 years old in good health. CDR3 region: CASSIALSGRIQETQYF. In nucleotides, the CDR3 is TGTGCCAGTAGTATAGCCCTAAGCGGGAGAATTCAAGAGACCCAGTACTTC.